This T cell receptor beta chain was captured in a study of CD8+CD57+ T cells in acquired aplastic anemia. About the study: CD4+ and CD8+ cells, once sorted, gave DNA averaging approximately 3.4 ug.

Study-level findings and limits: The number of CD8+ CDR3 sequences shared by patients and controls was twenty-nine.

Germline values: CDR1 SGHTA, CDR2 FQGNSA. CDR3 length: 14 amino acids. Trimming stripped 4 bases from V and 5 bases from J, with 14 bases between. TCR beta VDJ and CDR3 were profiled, and genomic DNA was the template. In TCRdb, the reads were re-called with MiXCR into one record per CDR3 protein. Of 150,000 to 200,000 distinct CDR3 sequences listed, 47% were seen once; the top ten hold under 1.2%. This clonotype was seen at least ten times. Its antigen is as yet unknown. Patients selected for sequencing had displayed CD8+CD57+ cell expansion by flow cytometry. Severe acquired aplastic anemia was the diagnosis recorded for all patients.

The clonotype was recovered from a human donor with aplastic anemia. Sequencing was done on a sample of sorted CD4+, CD8+, or CD8+CD57+ T cells (not recorded which) from PBMCs. The V gene is TRBV7-2, the J gene TRBJ2-5; D is perhaps TRBD1 (7 bases). CDR3 residues: CASSYWTGGETQYF. The DNA of the CDR3 is TGTGCCAGCAGCTACTGGACAGGAGGGGAGACCCAGTACTTC.